This T cell receptor beta chain was recorded in a study of control samples from healthy donors and cancer patients. CDR1 and CDR2 (germline): SGHDN, FVKESK. The V end was cut by 5 bases, the J end by 3 bases, with 17 bases between. This CDR3 contains 15 residues. The data were produced by immunoSEQ multiplex PCR, yet TCRdb's version contains in-frame clones alone and is incomplete. Of more than 150,000 clones in the sample, 93% were seen once. This receptor was identified in a man aged 50-60 years in good health. The specimen was blood. The genes are TRBV14 and TRBJ2-7, with D tentatively TRBD2 (6 bases). The CDR3 region is CASSYRRDSGYEQYF. The CDR3 nucleotides are TGTGCCAGCAGCTACCGCCGGGACTCAGGCTACGAGCAGTACTTC.